The source of this T cell receptor (beta chain) is a study of blood T cell repertoires in COVID-19. Looking at the study overall: Both acute and convalescent COVID-19 samples were obtained from the United States, Italy and Spain. Sources were T cells, B-cell-depleted T cells, or PBMCs; the material itself was cDNA or gDNA.

This clone was observed once. In the study's own analysis: Counts of nucleated cells, estimated from reference gene primer amplification, were obtained. Measured with immunoSEQ multiplex PCR; TCRdb has only the in-frame clones, and not every one. D and trimming were read from the DNA, whereas the V and J calls and clone size are those reported in that table. The data hold roughly 40,000 clones, with about 86% observed a single time. The germline V gene has CDR1 SGHRS and CDR2 YFSETQ. CDR3 length: 15 amino acids. V was shortened by 0 bases and J by 2 bases, with 6 bases between the two germline ends. The specimen was peripheral blood. The chain has TRBV5-1 and TRBJ2-6; D ambiguous. This receptor was identified in an older man with acute or convalescent COVID-19. CDR3 DNA sequence: TGCGCCAGCAGCTTGGGAGGTACTGGGGCCAACGTCCTGACTTTC. Its protein product is CASSLGGTGANVLTF. Supplemented by reference TRBV5-1 and TRBJ2-6, the full variable domain reads KAGVTQTPRYLIKTRGQQVTLSCSPISGHRSVSWYQQTPGQGLQFLFEYFSETQRNKGNFPGRFSGRQFSNSRSEMNVSTLELGDSALYLCASSLGGTGANVLTFGAGSRLTVL.